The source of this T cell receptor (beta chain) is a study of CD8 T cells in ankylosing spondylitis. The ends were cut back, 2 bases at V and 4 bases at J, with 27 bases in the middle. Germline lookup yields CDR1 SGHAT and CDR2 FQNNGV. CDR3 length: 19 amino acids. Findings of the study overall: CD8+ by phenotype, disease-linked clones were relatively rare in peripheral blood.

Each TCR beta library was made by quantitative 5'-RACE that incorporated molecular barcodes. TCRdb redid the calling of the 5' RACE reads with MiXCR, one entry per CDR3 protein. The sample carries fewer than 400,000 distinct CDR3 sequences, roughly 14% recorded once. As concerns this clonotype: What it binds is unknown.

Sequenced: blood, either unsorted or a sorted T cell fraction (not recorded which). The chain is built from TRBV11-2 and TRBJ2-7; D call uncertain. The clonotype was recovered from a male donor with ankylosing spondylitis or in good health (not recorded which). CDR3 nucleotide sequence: TGTGCCAGCAGCTTACTCGTACCCTCGGGCGCCTCCTTAATATACGAGCAGTACTTC. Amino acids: CASSLLVPSGASLIYEQYF. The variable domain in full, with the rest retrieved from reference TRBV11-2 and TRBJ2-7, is EAGVAQSPRYKIIEKRQSVAFWCNPISGHATLYWYQQILGQGPKLLIQFQNNGVVDDSQLPKDRFSAERLKGVDSTLKIQPAKLEDSAVYLCASSLLVPSGASLIYEQYFGPGTRLTVT.